The rows below give T cell receptor beta chains drawn from one sample of a study of blood T cell repertoires in COVID-19. The method was immunoSEQ multiplex PCR; TCRdb's version includes in-frame clones alone and lacks a portion of them. The sample yields about 260,000 clones, about nine tenths seen once. Input material: peripheral blood. The receptors stem from a middle-aged woman who had recovered from COVID-19. CDR3s include the opening cysteine and the closing phenylalanine or tryptophan.

J: TRBJ2-5; V: TRBV7-9; CDR3: CASSPLAGGRETQYF
J: TRBJ2-2; V: TRBV7-8; CDR3: CASSLAFGTGELFF
J: TRBJ2-1; V: TRBV4-3; CDR3: CASSQGQSSSYNEQFF
J: TRBJ2-5; V: TRBV12-5; CDR3: CASGPGWGTQYF
J: TRBJ1-1; V: TRBV7-2; CDR3: CASSQVNTEAFF
J: TRBJ1-2; V: TRBV6-5; CDR3: CASSYSGTGGTIRTF
J: TRBJ2-5; V: TRBV11-2; CDR3: CASSFRTRWTQETQYF
J: TRBJ2-1; V: TRBV19; CDR3: CASSILSGGALYNEQFF
J: TRBJ1-6; V: TRBV6-6; CDR3: CASNRQGASNNSPLHF
J: TRBJ1-2; V: TRBV9; CDR3: CASNTGTGYGYGYTF
J: TRBJ2-3; V: TRBV5-1; CDR3: CASSQGLAGGTDTQYF
J: TRBJ2-2; V: TRBV5-6; CDR3: CASSLQGAGELFF
J: TRBJ1-2; V: TRBV12-3/TRBV12-4; CDR3: CASRREGGGYTF
J: TRBJ2-1; V: TRBV5-1; CDR3: CASSFGPGNEQFF
J: TRBJ2-1; V: TRBV7-9; CDR3: CASSRPGLAGHEQFF
J: TRBJ2-7; V: TRBV28; CDR3: CASRTTGGSYEQYF
J: TRBJ1-1; V: TRBV3-1/TRBV3-2; CDR3: CASSQVAGQLNTEAFF
J: TRBJ1-2; V: TRBV3-1/TRBV3-2; CDR3: CASSQGDGYGYTF
J: TRBJ1-1; V: TRBV5-4; CDR3: CASSLGSYMNTEAFF
J: TRBJ1-4; V: TRBV6-2/TRBV6-3; CDR3: CASSYLGGRNEKLFF
J: TRBJ1-4; V: TRBV11-2; CDR3: CASSLGQGAEKLFF
J: TRBJ2-6; V: TRBV4-2; CDR3: CASSQDLLIWDRGGSGANVLTF
J: TRBJ2-3; V: TRBV6-5; CDR3: CASSLAGPDTQYF
J: TRBJ2-7; V: TRBV9; CDR3: CASSPGRQNSYEQYF
J: TRBJ1-3; V: TRBV13; CDR3: CASSGDRNTIYF
J: TRBJ2-2; V: TRBV5-1; CDR3: CASSWTSGANTGELFF
J: TRBJ1-1; V: TRBV6-5; CDR3: CASRGGWGGQAFF
J: TRBJ2-3; V: TRBV9; CDR3: CASSVHSGGRADTQYF
J: TRBJ1-2; V: TRBV13; CDR3: CASSLGRAWGPGDYGYTF
J: TRBJ2-3; V: TRBV24-1; CDR3: CATSDPGRANTQYF
J: TRBJ2-1; V: TRBV2; CDR3: CASSFSAGTYNEQFF
J: TRBJ2-3; V: TRBV7-9; CDR3: CASSYGGDTQYF
J: TRBJ1-2; V: TRBV6-5; CDR3: CASSPRTGLNYGYTF
J: TRBJ2-5; V: TRBV27; CDR3: CASRGQGIETQYF
J: TRBJ2-7; V: TRBV2; CDR3: CASSEGSNSYEQYF
J: TRBJ2-7; V: TRBV21-1; CDR3: CASSKAGSGGRYEQYF
J: TRBJ1-4; V: TRBV10-3; CDR3: CAISESREANEKLFF
J: TRBJ1-3; V: TRBV9; CDR3: CASSVGVGQGAWAGNTIYF
J: TRBJ1-6; V: TRBV5-1; CDR3: CASSPGDRVTSPLHF
J: TRBJ2-7; V: TRBV11-2; CDR3: CASSSQTEAAGGEQYF
J: TRBJ1-6; V: TRBV3-1/TRBV3-2; CDR3: CASSEVSYNSPLHF
J: TRBJ2-2; V: TRBV19; CDR3: CASSIAGLAGGQAGELFF
J: TRBJ2-7; V: TRBV27; CDR3: CASSETEWSYEQYF
J: TRBJ1-2; V: TRBV6-5; CDR3: CASRGGVLGYGYTF